The entry that follows covers one T cell receptor (beta chain) sequence. The target antigen is unknown. V was clipped by 5 bases and J by 4 bases, with 15 bases between them. Germline V gene data show CDR1 as SGHRS and CDR2 as YFSETQ. The CDR3 runs to 14 residues. These data are taken from a study of cytomegalovirus exposure and HLA in healthy donors. The wider study: Out of around 360 genotyped donors, about 80% belonged to the Caucasian-associated ancestry cluster.

Use of 60 Vbeta and 13 Jbeta primers characterized the PCR. The table came from immunoSEQ multiplex PCR; TCRdb's copy has only in-frame clones and leaves some out. The sample has 150,000 to 200,000 clones, around 72% seen once. Study results and caveats: After further analysis at a later stage, some 15,000 TCR beta sequences were associated with HLA alleles at 0.05 false discovery rate. The authors later found TCR association rates varying by HLA locus, with DRB1 most and HLA-C fewest.

The receptor's source is a middle-aged man in good health and CMV-seropositive. This chain connects TRBV5-1 to TRBJ1-2; TRBD1 might be the D (6 bases). Sample: PBMCs. This CDR3 is CASRSTGRAYGYTF. The CDR3 DNA sequence: TGCGCCAGCAGATCTACAGGGAGGGCCTATGGCTACACCTTC.